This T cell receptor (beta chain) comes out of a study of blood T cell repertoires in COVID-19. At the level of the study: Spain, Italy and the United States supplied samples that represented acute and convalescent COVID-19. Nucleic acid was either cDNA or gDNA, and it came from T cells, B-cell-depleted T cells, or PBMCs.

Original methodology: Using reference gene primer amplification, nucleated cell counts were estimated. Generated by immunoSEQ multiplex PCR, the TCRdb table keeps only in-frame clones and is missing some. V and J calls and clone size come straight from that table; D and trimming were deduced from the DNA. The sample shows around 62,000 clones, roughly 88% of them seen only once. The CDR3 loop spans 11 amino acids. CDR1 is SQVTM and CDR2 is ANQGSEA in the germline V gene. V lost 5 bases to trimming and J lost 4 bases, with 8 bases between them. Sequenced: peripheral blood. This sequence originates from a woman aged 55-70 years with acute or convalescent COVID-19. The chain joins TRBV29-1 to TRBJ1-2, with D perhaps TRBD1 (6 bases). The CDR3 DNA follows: TGCAGCGTTTTGACAGGCTATGGCTACACCTTC. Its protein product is CSVLTGYGYTF. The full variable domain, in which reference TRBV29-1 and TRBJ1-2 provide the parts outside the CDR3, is SAVISQKPSRDICQRGTSLTIQCQVDSQVTMMFWYRQQPGQSLTLIATANQGSEATYESGFVIDKFPISRPNLTFSTLTVSNMSPEDSSIYLCSVLTGYGYTFGSGTRLTVV.